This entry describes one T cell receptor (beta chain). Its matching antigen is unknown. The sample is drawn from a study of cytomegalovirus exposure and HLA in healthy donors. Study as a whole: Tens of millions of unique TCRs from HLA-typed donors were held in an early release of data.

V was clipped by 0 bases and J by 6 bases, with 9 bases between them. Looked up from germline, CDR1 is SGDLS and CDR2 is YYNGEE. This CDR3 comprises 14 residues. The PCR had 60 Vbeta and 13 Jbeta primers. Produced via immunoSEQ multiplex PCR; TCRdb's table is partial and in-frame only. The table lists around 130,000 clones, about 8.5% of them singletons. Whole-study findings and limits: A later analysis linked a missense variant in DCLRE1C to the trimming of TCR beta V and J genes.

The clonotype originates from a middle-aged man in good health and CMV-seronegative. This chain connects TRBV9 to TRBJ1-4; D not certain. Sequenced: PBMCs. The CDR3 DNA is TGTGCCAGCAGCGTAGGGAGGGTGGATGAAAAACTGTTTTTT. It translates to CASSVGRVDEKLFF.